The T cell receptor (beta chain) under discussion was sequenced for a study of CD8 T cells in ankylosing spondylitis listed by TCRdb under 2017. About the study as a whole: The study set out to find disease-linked TCR variants by profiling T cell receptor beta repertoires in ankylosing spondylitis patients and healthy donors. Peripheral blood was sampled, and synovial fluid was also collected from ankylosing spondylitis patients. The full study cohort comprised some 27 ankylosing spondylitis patients and some 110 healthy donors.

The listed sequencing device is Illumina HiSeq 2500. Quantitative 5'-RACE with molecular barcodes was the method used to prepare the TCR beta libraries. For the original study's pipeline: A new computational method based on a probabilistic model of VDJ rearrangement was used to identify disease-linked TCR variants. Starting from the raw public reads, TCRdb applied fastp trimming at Q25, assembled clones with MiXCR and retained in-frame beta chains. Every entry covers one CDR3 protein and lists the most common genes and DNA from its rows. TCRdb, not the original authors, processed these V and J calls. The sample table shows some 300,000 distinct CDR3 sequences, and around 20% are seen once. The ten largest clonotypes hold roughly 3.6% of the sample. On this clonotype itself: Its antigen is still unknown. Base qualities are not at hand, and no much larger clone is one base apart.

Trimming at the junction amounts to 1 base on V and 5 bases on J, and the germline ends lie 12 bases apart. From cysteine to phenylalanine, the CDR3 is 15 amino acids long. CDR3 DNA is the only sequence kept; it has 45 bases, read in frame from the first base. The germline V gene encodes CDR1 LGHNA and CDR2 YSLEER. Findings and caveats that apply to the study as a whole: A TCR beta motif made up of several highly homologous amino acid variants appeared to be characteristic of blood from ankylosing spondylitis patients. The disease-linked clones had a CD8+ phenotype and were found at relatively low frequencies in peripheral blood. The disease-linked clones were reported as significantly enriched in matched synovial fluid samples from ankylosing spondylitis patients. Some of the motif variants had been reported before in the synovial fluid and blood of reactive arthritis patients, a finding that suggests common disease-initiation mechanisms.

Recombination linked TRBV4-3 to TRBJ2-1, with TRBD2 as a weak D call on 6 bases. The receptor was isolated from a female donor with ankylosing spondylitis or in good health (not recorded which). Input material: blood, either unsorted or a sorted T cell fraction (not recorded which). The bases read TGCGCCAGCAGCCAAGGGACCGGGGGAAACAATGAGCAGTTCTTC. The encoded protein is CASSQGTGGNNEQFF.